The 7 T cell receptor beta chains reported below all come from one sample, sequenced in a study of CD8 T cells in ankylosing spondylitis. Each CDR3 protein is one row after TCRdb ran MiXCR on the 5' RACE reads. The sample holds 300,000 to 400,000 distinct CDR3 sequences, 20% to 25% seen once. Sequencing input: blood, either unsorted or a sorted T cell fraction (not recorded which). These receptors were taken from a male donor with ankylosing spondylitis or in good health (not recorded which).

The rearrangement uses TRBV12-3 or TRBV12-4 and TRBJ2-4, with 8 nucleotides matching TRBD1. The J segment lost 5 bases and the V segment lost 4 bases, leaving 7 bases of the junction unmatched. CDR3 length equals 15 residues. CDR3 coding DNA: TGTGCCAGCAGTTACCAGGGGGCAGGCGAAAACATTCAGTACTTC. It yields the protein CASSYQGAGENIQYF.

CDR3 loop: CSVESLRDNEQFF. In DNA form, the CDR3 reads TGCAGCGTTGAATCTCTTAGGGACAATGAGCAGTTCTTC. The V call is TRBV29-1, the J call TRBJ2-1; the D is unclear. CDR3 length equals 13 residues. Trimming removed 2 bases from V and 5 bases from J, with 10 bases in between. CDR1 and CDR2 (germline): SQVTM, ANQGSEA.

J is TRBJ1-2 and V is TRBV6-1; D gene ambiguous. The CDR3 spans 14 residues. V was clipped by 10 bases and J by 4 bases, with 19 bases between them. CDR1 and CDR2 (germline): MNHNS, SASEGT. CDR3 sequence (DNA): TGTGCCACCCTAGGTCCAACAACGGGCTATGGCTACACCTTC. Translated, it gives CATLGPTTGYGYTF.

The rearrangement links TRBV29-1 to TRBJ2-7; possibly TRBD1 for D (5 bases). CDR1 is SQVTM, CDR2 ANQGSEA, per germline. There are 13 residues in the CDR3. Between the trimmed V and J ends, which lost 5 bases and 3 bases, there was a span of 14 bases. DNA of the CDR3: TGCAGCGTTAGCTTCCAGGGCCGCTACGAGCAGTACTTC. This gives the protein CSVSFQGRYEQYF.

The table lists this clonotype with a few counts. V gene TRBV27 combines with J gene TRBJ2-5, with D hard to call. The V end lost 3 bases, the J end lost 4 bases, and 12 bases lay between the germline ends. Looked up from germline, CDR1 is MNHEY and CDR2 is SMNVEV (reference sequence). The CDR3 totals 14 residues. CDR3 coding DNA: TGTGCCAGCAGTTTCAAGACACCCCCAGAGACCCAGTACTTC. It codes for CASSFKTPPETQYF.

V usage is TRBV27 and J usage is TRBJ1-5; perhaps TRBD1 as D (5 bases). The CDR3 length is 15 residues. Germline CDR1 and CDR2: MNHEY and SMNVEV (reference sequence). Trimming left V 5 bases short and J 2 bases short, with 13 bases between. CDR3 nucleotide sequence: TGTGCCAGCAGTCCCGTTAGGGGTGGCAATCAGCCCCAGCATTTT. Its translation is CASSPVRGGNQPQHF.

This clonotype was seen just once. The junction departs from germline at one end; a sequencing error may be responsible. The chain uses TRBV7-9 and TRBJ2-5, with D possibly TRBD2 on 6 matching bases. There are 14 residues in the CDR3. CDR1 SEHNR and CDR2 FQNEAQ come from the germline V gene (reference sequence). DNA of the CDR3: TGTGCCAACAGCCCCCCAGGGACTGCAGAGACCCAGTACTTC. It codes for CANSPPGTAETQYF.